Included here is one TCR beta chain sequence, with context. The data belong to a study of neoadjuvant anti-PD-1 for oral cavity cancer. As for the study in general: Patients without progression got a fourth dose around day 43.

The assay was immunoSEQ multiplex PCR, and TCRdb's table has in-frame clones only and misses some. Seen here are around 30,000 clones, about 87% observed once, and the top ten hold under 4%. V shed 3 bases and J shed 4 bases, with 16 bases lying between them. This CDR3 has 16 residues. Germline assignment: CDR1 LNHDA and CDR2 SQIVND (reference sequence). This TCR was sampled from a person aged 35 to 85 with oral cavity squamous cell carcinoma. Sequences were derived from PBMCs, sampled before nivolumab (anti-PD-1) treatment. The chain has TRBV19 and TRBJ1-5; D unclear. The CDR3 DNA is TGTGCCAGTAGTATCCAACGGGGATCTAGGAATCAGCCCCAGCATTTT. Translating it yields CASSIQRGSRNQPQHF.